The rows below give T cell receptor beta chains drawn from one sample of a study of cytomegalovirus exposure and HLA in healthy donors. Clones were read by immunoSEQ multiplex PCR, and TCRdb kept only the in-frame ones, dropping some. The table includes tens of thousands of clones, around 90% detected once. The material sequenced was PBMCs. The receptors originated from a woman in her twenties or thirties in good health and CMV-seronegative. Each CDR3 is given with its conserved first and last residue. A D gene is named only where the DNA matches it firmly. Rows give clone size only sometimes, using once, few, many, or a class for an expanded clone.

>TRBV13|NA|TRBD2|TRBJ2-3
TGTGCCAGCAGCTTACAGGGAGGGGAAGATACGCAGTATTTT
CASSLQGGEDTQYF
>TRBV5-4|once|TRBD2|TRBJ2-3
TGTGCCAGCAGCTCCGGGACTAGCGGGAGTGTAGATACGCAGTATTTT
CASSSGTSGSVDTQYF
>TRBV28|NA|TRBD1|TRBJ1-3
TGTGCCAGCAGAACGACAGGGCCCGGAAACACCATATATTTT
CASRTTGPGNTIYF
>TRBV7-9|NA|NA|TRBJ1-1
TGTGCCAGCAGTTCGGGGGGGAACACTGAAGCTTTCTTT
CASSSGGNTEAFF
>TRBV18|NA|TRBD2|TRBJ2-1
TGTGCCAGCTCACCCACGACTAGCGGGCCGCACAATGAGCAGTTCTTC
CASSPTTSGPHNEQFF
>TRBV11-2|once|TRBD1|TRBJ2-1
TGTGCCAGCAGCTCCACAGGGGGCTACAATGAGCAGTTCTTC
CASSSTGGYNEQFF
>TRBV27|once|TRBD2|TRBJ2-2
TGTGCCAGCAGTTTAGGGTGGAGAGCGGGAGGGAACACCGGGGAGCTGTTTTTT
CASSLGWRAGGNTGELFF
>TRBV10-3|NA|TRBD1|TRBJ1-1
TGTGCCATCAGTGATGCGGCTGGGGACAGGGGGTCTCGGACTGAAGCTTTCTTT
CAISDAAGDRGSRTEAFF
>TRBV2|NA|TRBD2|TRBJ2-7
TGTGCCAGCACCCTCGGACTAGCGGGGTACGAGCAGTACTTC
CASTLGLAGYEQYF
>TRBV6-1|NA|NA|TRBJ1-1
TGTGCCAGCAGTGAAACGGGGGGCCCGGGCACTGAAGCTTTCTTT
CASSETGGPGTEAFF
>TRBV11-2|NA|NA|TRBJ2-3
TGTGCCAGCAGCTCGAGAGCGGTTACCGGCACAGATACGCAGTATTTT
CASSSRAVTGTDTQYF
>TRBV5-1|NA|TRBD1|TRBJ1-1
TGCGCCAGCAGCTCCGGGACAGAGAACACTGAAGCTTTCTTT
CASSSGTENTEAFF
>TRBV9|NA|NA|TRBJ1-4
TGTGCCAGCAGCATAAGCAGGGATGAAAAACTGTTTTTT
CASSISRDEKLFF
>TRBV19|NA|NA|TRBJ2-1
TGTGCCAGTAGTATAGAGGGGCTAGCGATCTACAATGAGCAGTTCTTC
CASSIEGLAIYNEQFF
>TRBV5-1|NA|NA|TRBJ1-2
TGCGCCAGCAGCTTGGATGAGGGCTACACCTTC
CASSLDEGYTF
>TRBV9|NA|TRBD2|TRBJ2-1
TGTGCCAGCAGCGGGACTAGCGGGAGAGCGAGTGAGCAGTTCTTC
CASSGTSGRASEQFF
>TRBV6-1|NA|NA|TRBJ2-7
TGTGCCAGCAGTGAATATCAGGGTACGCAACAGTACTTC
CASSEYQGTQQYF
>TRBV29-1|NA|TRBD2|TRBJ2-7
TGCAGCGTTGTGGGGAGGGGCACCTACGAGCAGTACTTC
CSVVGRGTYEQYF
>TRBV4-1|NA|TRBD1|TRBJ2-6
TGCGCCAGCAGCCAAGGTATGGGACAGGGTACTGGGGCCAACGTCCTGACTTTC
CASSQGMGQGTGANVLTF
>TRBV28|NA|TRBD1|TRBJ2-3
TGTGCCAGCAGTTTATGGCAGGGGGCTGCAGATACGCAGTATTTT
CASSLWQGAADTQYF
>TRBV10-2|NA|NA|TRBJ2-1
TGCGCCAGCAGTGAGGCGGCGGGAAGCTCCTACAATGAGCAGTTCTTC
CASSEAAGSSYNEQFF
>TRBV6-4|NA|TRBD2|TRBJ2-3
TGTGCCAGCAGTGTTAGTAGCGGGAGCACAGATACGCAGTATTTT
CASSVSSGSTDTQYF
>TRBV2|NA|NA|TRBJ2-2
TGTGCCAGCAGTTATCTCGACACCGGGGAGCTGTTTTTT
CASSYLDTGELFF
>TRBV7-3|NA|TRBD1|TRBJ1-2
TGTGCCAGCAGCTCTGACAGGGGGCCTAACTATGGCTACACCTTC
CASSSDRGPNYGYTF
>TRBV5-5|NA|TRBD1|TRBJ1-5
TGTGCCAGCAGTTTGGAGGGGGCAGGAAATCAGCCCCAGCATTTT
CASSLEGAGNQPQHF
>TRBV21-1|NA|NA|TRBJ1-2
TGTGCCAGCAGCTATCGGGACAGAGAAAACTATGGCTACACCTTC
CASSYRDRENYGYTF
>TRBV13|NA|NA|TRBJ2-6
TGTGCCAGCAGCTTACGGGCTGGGGCCAACGTCCTGACTTTC
CASSLRAGANVLTF
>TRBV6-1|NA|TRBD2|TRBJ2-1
TGTGCCAGCAGTGACATATGGAGGGCTAGCGGAGACAATGAGCAGTTCTTC
CASSDIWRASGDNEQFF